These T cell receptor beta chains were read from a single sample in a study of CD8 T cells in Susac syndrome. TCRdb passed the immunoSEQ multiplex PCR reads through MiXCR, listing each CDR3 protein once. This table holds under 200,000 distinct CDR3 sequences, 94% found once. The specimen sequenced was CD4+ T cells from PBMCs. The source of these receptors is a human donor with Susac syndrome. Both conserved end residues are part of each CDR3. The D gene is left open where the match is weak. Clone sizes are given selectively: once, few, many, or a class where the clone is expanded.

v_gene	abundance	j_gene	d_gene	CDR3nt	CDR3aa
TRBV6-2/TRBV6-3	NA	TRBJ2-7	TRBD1	TGTGCCAGCAGTTACAACGGGACAGGGAAATGGGGCGAGCAGTACTTC	CASSYNGTGKWGEQYF
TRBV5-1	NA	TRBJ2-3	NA	TGCGCCAGCAGCTTGGAACCCGGGGGAGGTACGCAGTATTTT	CASSLEPGGGTQYF
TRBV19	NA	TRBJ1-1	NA	TGTGCCAGTAGTACCGACAGGTACACTGAAGCTTTCTTT	CASSTDRYTEAFF
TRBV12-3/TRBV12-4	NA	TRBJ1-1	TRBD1	TGTGCCAGCAGTTTCACAGGGGTCCGGAACACTGAAGCTTTCTTT	CASSFTGVRNTEAFF
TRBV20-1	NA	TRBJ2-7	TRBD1	TGCAGTGCTAGGTCCGGGACAGGGAACTACGAGCAGTACTTC	CSARSGTGNYEQYF
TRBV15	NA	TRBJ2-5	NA	TGTGCCACCAAAGGGGGAGGGTACCAAGAGACCCAGTACTTC	CATKGGGYQETQYF
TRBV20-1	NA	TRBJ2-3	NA	TGCAGTGCTTGGGGCACAGATACGCAGTATTTT	CSAWGTDTQYF
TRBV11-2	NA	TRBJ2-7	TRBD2	TGTGCCAGCAGCACAAGCGGGGAAAGCTCCTACGAGCAGTACTTC	CASSTSGESSYEQYF
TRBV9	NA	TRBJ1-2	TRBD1	TGTGCCAGCGGCTCCCGGGACAGGCCGATTCGGGGCTACACCTTC	CASGSRDRPIRGYTF
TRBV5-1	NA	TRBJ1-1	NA	TGCGCCAGCAGTCCCAGGACAGCCGGGGGGGGCACTGAAGCTTTCTTT	CASSPRTAGGGTEAFF
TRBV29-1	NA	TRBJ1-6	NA	TGCAGCGCTCAAACCGGGAATAATTCACCCCTCCACTTT	CSAQTGNNSPLHF
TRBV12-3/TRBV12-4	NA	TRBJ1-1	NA	TGTGCCAGCAGTTTAGCGCGAGGGACTGGCACTGAAGCTTTCTTT	CASSLARGTGTEAFF
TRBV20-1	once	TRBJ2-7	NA	TGCAGTGCTACAGGAGACAGCACCTACGAGCAGTACTTC	CSATGDSTYEQYF
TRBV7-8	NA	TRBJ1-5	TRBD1	TGTGCCAGCAGTCAAACCGGGACAGGGGACGGGAGCAATCAGCCCCAGCATTTT	CASSQTGTGDGSNQPQHF
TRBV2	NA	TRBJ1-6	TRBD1	TGTGCCAGCAGCTCCTCCCCAGGGGGTGGTTCACCCCTCCACTTT	CASSSSPGGGSPLHF
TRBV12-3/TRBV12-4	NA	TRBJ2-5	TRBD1	TGTGCCAGCAGTCCCCGCGACAGGGGGCGCGAGACCCAGTACTTC	CASSPRDRGRETQYF
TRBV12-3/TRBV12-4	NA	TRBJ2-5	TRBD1	TGTGCCAGCAGCCCCGGGACAGGGGGCGGGGAGACCCAGTACTTC	CASSPGTGGGETQYF
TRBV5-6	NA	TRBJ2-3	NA	TGTGCCAGCAGCATGGCCCTCCTGGATACGCAGTATTTT	CASSMALLDTQYF
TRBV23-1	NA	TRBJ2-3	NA	TGCGCCAGGACTAAGGGAACAGATACGCAGTATTTT	CARTKGTDTQYF
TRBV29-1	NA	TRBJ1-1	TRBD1	TGCAGCGTTACACAGGGGAAGACTGAAGCTTTCTTT	CSVTQGKTEAFF
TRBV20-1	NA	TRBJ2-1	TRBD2	TGCAGTGCTAAGATTAGCGGGATTAACAATGAGCAGTTCTTC	CSAKISGINNEQFF
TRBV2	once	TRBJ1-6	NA	TGTGCCAGCAAGACCCTGGGGCCTAATTCACCCCTCCACTTT	CASKTLGPNSPLHF
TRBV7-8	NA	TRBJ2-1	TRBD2	TGTGCCAGCAGCTGGGGGACTAGCGGTGGGAGTGAGCAGTTCTTC	CASSWGTSGGSEQFF
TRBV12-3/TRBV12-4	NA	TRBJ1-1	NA	TGTGCCAGCACAAAGGGGCCGAACACTGAAGCTTTCTTT	CASTKGPNTEAFF
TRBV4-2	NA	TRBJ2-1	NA	TGTGCCAGCAACCAAGACCCCCGCGGGGTGTACAATGAGCAGTTCTTC	CASNQDPRGVYNEQFF
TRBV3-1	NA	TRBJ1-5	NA	TGTGCCAGCAGCCATCCTGATCAGCCCCAGCATTTT	CASSHPDQPQHF
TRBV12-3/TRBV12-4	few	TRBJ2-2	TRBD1	TGTGCCAGCAGTCCACCCGGGACAGTAACCGGGGAGCTGTTTTTT	CASSPPGTVTGELFF
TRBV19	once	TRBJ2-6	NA	TGTGCCAGTACGATTGTATGGATGCAGGCTGGGGCCAACGTCCTGACTTTC	CASTIVWMQAGANVLTF
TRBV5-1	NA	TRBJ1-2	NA	TGCGCCAGCAGCAGCGCCGGAGGCTATGGCTACACCTTC	CASSSAGGYGYTF
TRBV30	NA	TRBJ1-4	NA	TGTGCCGTGGACCGAGCTAATGAAAAACTGTTTTTT	CAVDRANEKLFF
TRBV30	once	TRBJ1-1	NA	TGTGCCTGGAGTGTACGGGGGCGTGGGACTGAAGCTTTCTTT	CAWSVRGRGTEAFF
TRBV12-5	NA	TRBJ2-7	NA	TGTGCTAGTGGTTTGTATCCAGGGCACGAGCAGTACTTC	CASGLYPGHEQYF
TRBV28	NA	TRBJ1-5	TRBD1	TGTGCCAGCAGTACCCAAGGACAGGGAGATCAGCCCCAGCATTTT	CASSTQGQGDQPQHF
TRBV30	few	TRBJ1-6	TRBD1	TGTGCCTGGAGTACCTCGGGACAGCGGCGTTCACCCCTCCACTTT	CAWSTSGQRRSPLHF
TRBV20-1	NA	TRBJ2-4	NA	TGCAGTGCTAGATTTTCGGCCGGCGATAAAAACATTCAGTACTTC	CSARFSAGDKNIQYF
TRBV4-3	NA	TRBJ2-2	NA	TGCGCCAGCAGCCAAGTCGGAGAGGGATCCGGGGAGCTGTTTTTT	CASSQVGEGSGELFF
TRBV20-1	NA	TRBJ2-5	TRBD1	TGCAGTGCTAGAGATTCTCGAGACAGGGGGCGCGGGACCCAGTACTTC	CSARDSRDRGRGTQYF
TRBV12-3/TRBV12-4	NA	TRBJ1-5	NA	TGTGCCAGCAGTTCGCCGGGGGGGAGGAATCAGCCCCAGCATTTT	CASSSPGGRNQPQHF
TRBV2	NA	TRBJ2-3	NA	TGTGCCAGCAGCCGTCCGGCGGCTAGCACAGATACGCAGTATTTT	CASSRPAASTDTQYF
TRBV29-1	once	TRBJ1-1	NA	TGCAGCGTTGGGCAGGGAGTCAGGACTGAAGCTTTCTTT	CSVGQGVRTEAFF
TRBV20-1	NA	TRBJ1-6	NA	TGCAGTGCCCCTTCGAGATCGGCCCGGGATTCACCCCTCCACTTT	CSAPSRSARDSPLHF
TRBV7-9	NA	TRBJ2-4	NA	TGTGCCAGCACCCAGGCAGGCGGCAAAAACATTCAGTACTTC	CASTQAGGKNIQYF
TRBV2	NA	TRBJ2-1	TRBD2	TGTGCCAGCAGTGTCGCTAGCGGGGGAACCGCGGAGCAGTTCTTC	CASSVASGGTAEQFF
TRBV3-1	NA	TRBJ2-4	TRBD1	TGTGCCAGCAGCCAAGCCGACAGGGGAAACATTCAGTACTTC	CASSQADRGNIQYF
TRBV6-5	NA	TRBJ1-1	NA	TGTGCCAGCAGTTACTCGGGTAGGGGCACTGAAGCTTTCTTT	CASSYSGRGTEAFF
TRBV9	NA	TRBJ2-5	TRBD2	TGTGCCAGCAGCGTAGTACCAGCGGGGGGGAAAGAGACCCAGTACTTC	CASSVVPAGGKETQYF